This T cell receptor beta chain was found in a study of Graves' ophthalmopathy and Graves' hyperthyroidism. This clonotype was recorded many times. Amplification from RNA transcripts yielded the TCR beta CDR3 regions. Following a first-round RT-PCR that used HTBI primers, a second-round multiplex PCR was carried out. TCRdb reprocessed the multiplex PCR reads with MiXCR, giving one entry per CDR3 protein. The sample has hundreds of thousands of distinct CDR3 sequences; 22% are singletons. V gave up 2 bases and J gave up 4 bases, with 9 bases separating them. The CDR3 length is 14 residues. The germline V gene has CDR1 SEHNR and CDR2 FQNEAQ (reference sequence).

The receptor's source is a woman aged 18-29 years with stable Graves' hyperthyroidism. Some clones in this sample may be carry-over from other donors' samples. Material: peripheral blood. The V and J genes are TRBV7-9 and TRBJ1-5, with D hard to call. The CDR3 is CASSLIDDNQPQHF. The CDR3 region has the DNA TGTGCCAGCAGCTTAATAGACGATAATCAGCCCCAGCATTTT.